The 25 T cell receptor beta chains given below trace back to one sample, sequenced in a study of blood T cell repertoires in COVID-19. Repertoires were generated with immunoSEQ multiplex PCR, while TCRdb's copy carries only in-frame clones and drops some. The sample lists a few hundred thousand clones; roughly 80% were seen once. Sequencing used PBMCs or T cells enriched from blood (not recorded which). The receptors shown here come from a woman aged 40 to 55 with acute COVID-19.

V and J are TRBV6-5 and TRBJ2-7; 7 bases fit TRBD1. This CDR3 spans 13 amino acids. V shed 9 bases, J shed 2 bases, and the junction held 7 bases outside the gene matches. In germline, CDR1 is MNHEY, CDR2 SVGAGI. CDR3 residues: CASLGTEPYEQYF. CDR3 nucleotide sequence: TGTGCCAGTTTGGGGACAGAACCCTACGAGCAGTACTTC.

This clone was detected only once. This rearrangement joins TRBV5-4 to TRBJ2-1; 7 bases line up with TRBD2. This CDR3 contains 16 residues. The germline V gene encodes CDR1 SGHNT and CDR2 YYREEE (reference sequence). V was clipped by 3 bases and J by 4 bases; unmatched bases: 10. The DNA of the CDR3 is TGTGCCAGCAGCTCCTCCCTAGCGGTTCCATACAATGAGCAGTTCTTC. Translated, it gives CASSSSLAVPYNEQFF.

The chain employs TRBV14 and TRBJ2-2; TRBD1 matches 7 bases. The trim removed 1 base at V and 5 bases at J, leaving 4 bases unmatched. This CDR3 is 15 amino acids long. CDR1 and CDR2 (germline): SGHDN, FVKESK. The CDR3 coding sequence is TGTGCCAGCAGCCAAGTCCGACAGGGTACCGGGGAGCTGTTTTTT. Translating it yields CASSQVRQGTGELFF.

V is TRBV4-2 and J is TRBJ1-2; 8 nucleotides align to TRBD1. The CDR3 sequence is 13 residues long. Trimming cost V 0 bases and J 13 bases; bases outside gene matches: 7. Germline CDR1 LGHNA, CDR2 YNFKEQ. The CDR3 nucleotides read TGTGCCAGCAGCCAAGATCCGGGACAGGTCCGCACCTTC. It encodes CASSQDPGQVRTF.

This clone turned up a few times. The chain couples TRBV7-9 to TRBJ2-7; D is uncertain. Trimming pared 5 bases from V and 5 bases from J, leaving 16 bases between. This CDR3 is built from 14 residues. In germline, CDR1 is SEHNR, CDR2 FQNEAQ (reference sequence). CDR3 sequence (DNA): TGTGCCAGCAGCCTAGATCCGGTCGAGGACGAGCAGTACTTC. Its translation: CASSLDPVEDEQYF.

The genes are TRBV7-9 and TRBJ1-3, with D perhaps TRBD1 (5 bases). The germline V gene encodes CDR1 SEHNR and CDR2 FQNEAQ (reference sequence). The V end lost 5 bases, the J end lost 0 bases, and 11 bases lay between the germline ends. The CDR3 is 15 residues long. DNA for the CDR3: TGTGCCAGCAGCCCACAGGTCGTCTCTGGAAACACCATATATTTT. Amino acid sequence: CASSPQVVSGNTIYF.

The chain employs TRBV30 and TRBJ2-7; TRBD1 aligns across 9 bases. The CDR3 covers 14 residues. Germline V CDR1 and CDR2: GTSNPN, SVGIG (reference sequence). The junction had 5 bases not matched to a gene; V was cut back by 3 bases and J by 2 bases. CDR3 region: CAWSGQGRTYEQYF. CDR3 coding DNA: TGTGCCTGGAGCGGACAGGGGAGGACCTACGAGCAGTACTTC.

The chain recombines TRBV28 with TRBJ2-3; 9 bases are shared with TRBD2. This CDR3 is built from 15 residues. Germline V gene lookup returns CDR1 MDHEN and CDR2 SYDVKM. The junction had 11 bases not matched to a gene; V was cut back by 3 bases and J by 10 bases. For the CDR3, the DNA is TGTGCCAGCAGTTTTTCCATAAGCACTAGCGGGTCGCAGTATTTT. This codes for CASSFSISTSGSQYF. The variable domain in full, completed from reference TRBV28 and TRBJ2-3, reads DVKVTQSSRYLVKRTGEKVFLECVQDMDHENMFWYRQDPGLGLRLIYFSYDVKMKEKGDIPEGYSVSREKKERFSLILESASTNQTSMYLCASSFSISTSGSQYFGPGTRLTVL.

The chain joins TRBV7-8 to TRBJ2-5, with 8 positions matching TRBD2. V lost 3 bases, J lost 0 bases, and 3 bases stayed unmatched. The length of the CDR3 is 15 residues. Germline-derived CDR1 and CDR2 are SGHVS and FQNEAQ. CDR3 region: CASSFRGRYQETQYF. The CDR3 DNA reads TGTGCCAGCAGCTTCCGCGGGAGGTACCAAGAGACCCAGTACTTC. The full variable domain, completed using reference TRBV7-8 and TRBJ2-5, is GAGVSQSPRYKVAKRGQDVALRCDPISGHVSLFWYQQALGQGPEFLTYFQNEAQLDKSGLPSDRFFAERPEGSVSTLKIQRTQQEDSAVYLCASSFRGRYQETQYFGPGTRLLVL.

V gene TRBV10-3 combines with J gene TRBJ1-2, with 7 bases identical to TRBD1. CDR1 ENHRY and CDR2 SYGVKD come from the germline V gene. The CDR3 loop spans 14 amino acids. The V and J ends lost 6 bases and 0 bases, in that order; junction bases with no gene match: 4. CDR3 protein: CAISPDRANYGYTF. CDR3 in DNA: TGTGCCATCAGCCCCGACAGGGCTAACTATGGCTACACCTTC.

This CDR3 is CASTNPLDRGGIEAFF. DNA of the CDR3: TGCGCCAGCACGAACCCACTGGACAGGGGAGGGATTGAAGCTTTCTTT. The chain links TRBV10-2 to TRBJ1-1, with 9 bases fitting TRBD1. This CDR3 comprises 16 residues. Losses at the gene ends were 7 bases for V and 7 bases for J; bases not matched to a gene: 16. From germline, CDR1 is WSHSY and CDR2 SAAADI.

CDR3 sequence (DNA): TGTGCCAGTAGTATAGTATTGGCGGACAGGGACATGGAGACCCAGTACTTC. Amino acid sequence: CASSIVLADRDMETQYF. The V gene is TRBV19, the J gene TRBJ2-5; 8 bases line up with TRBD1. Trimming took 1 base from V and 5 from J; bases not matched to a gene: 12. Germline loops: CDR1 LNHDA, CDR2 SQIVND (reference sequence). The CDR3 is 17 residues long.

This CDR3 reads CASSDLLLDPNIQYF. The CDR3 DNA is TGTGCCAGCAGTGATTTGCTTCTAGACCCAAACATTCAGTACTTC. This sequence joins TRBV2 and TRBJ2-4; no clear D. V lost 3 bases and J lost 6, with 15 bases in between. The CDR3 is 15 amino acids. CDR1 is SNHLY, CDR2 FYNNEI, per germline.

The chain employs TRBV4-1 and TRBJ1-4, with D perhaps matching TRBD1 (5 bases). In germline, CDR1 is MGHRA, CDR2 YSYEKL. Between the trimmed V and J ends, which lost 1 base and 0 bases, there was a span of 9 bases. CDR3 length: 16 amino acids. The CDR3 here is CASSQGGGSTNEKLFF. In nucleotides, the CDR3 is TGCGCCAGCAGCCAAGGGGGCGGTTCAACTAATGAAAAACTGTTTTTT.

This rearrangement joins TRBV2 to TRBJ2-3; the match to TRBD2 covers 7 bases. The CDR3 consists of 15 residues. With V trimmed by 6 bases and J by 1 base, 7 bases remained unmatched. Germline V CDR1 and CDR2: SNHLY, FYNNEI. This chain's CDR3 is CASSGGGSGTDTQYF. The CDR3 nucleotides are TGTGCCAGCAGCGGTGGCGGGAGTGGCACAGATACGCAGTATTTT.

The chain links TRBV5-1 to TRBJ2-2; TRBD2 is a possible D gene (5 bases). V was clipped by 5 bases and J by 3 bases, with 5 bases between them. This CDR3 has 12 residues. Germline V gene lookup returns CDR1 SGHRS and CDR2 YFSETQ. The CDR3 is CASRLDTGELFF. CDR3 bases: TGCGCCAGCAGACTAGACACCGGGGAGCTGTTTTTT.

CDR3 bases: TGCGCCAGCAGCCCGAGACTAGCCGACTCCTACGAGCAGTACTTC. Protein: CASSPRLADSYEQYF. This chain uses TRBV4-1 with TRBJ2-7; 7 bases fit TRBD2. The V and J ends lost 4 bases and 0 bases, in that order; junction bases with no gene match: 6. From germline, CDR1 is MGHRA and CDR2 YSYEKL. The CDR3 totals 15 residues.

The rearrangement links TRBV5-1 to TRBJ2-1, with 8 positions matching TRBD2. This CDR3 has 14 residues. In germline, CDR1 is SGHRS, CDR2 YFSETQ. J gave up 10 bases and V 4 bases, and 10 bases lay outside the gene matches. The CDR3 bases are TGCGCCAGCAGCCCTTTTGCGGGGGGCAGGGAGCAGTTCTTC. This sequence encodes CASSPFAGGREQFF.

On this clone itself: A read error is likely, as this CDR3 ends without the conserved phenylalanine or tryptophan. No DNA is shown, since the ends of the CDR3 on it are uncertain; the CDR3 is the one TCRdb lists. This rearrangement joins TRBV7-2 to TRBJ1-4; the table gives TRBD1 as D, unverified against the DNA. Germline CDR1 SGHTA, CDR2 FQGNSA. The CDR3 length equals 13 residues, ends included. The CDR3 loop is CASSARQGFPLVV.

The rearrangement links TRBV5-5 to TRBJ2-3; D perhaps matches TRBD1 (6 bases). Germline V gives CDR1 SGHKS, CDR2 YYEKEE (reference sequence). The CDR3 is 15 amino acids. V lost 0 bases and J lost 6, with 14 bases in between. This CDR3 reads CASSLAQHRVDTQYF. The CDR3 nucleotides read TGTGCCAGCAGCTTGGCGCAACACAGGGTTGATACGCAGTATTTT.

The CDR3 DNA reads TGTGCCAGCTCAGTCTCGACAGGGTCCTACGAGCAGTACTTC. This gives the protein CASSVSTGSYEQYF. This rearrangement joins TRBV18 to TRBJ2-7, with 7 bases that match TRBD1. The CDR3 spans 14 residues. CDR1 KGHSH and CDR2 LQKENI come from the germline V gene. V was clipped by 5 bases and J by 1 base; unmatched bases: 5. Filled out from reference TRBV18 and TRBJ2-7, the complete variable domain reads NAGVMQNPRHLVRRRGQEARLRCSPMKGHSHVYWYRQLPEEGLKFMVYLQKENIIDESGMPKERFSAEFPKEGPSILRIQQVVRGDSAAYFCASSVSTGSYEQYFGPGTRLTVT.

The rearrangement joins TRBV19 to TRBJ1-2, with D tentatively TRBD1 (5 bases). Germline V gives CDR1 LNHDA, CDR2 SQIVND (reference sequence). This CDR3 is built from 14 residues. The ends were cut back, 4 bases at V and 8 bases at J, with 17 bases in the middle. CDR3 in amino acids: CASSRGPRGRGYTF. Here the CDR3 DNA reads TGTGCCAGTAGTAGAGGCCCTAGGGGTCGCGGCTACACCTTC. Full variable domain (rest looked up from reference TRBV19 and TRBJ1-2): DGGITQSPKYLFRKEGQNVTLSCEQNLNHDAMYWYRQDPGQGLRLIYYSQIVNDFQKGDIAEGYSVSREKKESFPLTVTSAQKNPTAFYLCASSRGPRGRGYTFGSGTRLTVV.

The CDR3 loop is CASTGSSGNTIYF. The DNA of the CDR3 is TGTGCCAGCACCGGGAGCTCTGGAAACACCATATATTTT. This sequence joins TRBV9 and TRBJ1-3; unclear D gene. Germline V gene data show CDR1 as SGDLS and CDR2 as YYNGEE. V was clipped by 6 bases and J by 0 bases, with 7 bases between them. CDR3 length: 13 residues.

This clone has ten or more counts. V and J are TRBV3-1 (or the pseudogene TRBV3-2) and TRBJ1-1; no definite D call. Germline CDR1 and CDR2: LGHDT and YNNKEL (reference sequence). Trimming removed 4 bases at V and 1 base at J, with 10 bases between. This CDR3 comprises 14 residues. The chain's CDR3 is CASSREYWNTEAFF. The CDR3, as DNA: TGTGCCAGCAGCCGAGAATATTGGAACACTGAAGCTTTCTTT.

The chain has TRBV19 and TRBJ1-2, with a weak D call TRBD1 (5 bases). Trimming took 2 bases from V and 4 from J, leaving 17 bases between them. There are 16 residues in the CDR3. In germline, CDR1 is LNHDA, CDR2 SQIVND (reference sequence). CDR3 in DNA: TGTGCCAGTAGTATAAGCAGGGTGCAGGTAGTCTATGGCTACACCTTC. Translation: CASSISRVQVVYGYTF.